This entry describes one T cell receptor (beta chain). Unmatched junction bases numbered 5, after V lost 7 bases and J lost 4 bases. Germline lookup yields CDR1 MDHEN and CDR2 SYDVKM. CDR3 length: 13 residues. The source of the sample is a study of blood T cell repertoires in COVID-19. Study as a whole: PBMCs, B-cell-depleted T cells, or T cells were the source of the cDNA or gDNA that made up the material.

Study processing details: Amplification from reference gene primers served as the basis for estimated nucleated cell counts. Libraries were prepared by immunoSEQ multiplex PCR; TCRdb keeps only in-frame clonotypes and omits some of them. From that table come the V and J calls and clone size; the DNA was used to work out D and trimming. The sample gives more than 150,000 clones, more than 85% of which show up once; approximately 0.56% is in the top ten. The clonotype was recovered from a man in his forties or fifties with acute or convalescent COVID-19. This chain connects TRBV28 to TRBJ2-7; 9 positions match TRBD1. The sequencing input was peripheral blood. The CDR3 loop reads CASKDRGGYEQYV. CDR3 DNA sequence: TGTGCCAGCAAGGACAGGGGAGGGTACGAGCAGTACGTC.